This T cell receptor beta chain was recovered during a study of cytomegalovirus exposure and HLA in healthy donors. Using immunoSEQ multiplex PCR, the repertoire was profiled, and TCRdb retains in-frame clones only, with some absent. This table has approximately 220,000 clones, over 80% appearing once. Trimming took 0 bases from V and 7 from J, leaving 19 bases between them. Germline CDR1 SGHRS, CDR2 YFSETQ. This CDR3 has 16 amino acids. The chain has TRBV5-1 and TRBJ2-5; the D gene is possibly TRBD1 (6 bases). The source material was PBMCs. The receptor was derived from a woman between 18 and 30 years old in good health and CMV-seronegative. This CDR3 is CASSLVRVAGDPTQYF. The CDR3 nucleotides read TGCGCCAGCAGCTTGGTTCGTGTGGCAGGGGACCCGACCCAGTACTTC.